This paragraph covers one T cell receptor (beta chain) sequence. Its target is unknown. Germline loops: CDR1 DFQATT, CDR2 SNEGSKA (reference sequence). This CDR3 is built from 11 residues. Deletions cut 5 bases from V and 4 bases from J, with 8 bases between. These data originate in a study of early T cells in non-severe SARS-CoV-2 infection. Whole-study context: Sequencing used unsorted whole-blood bulk RNA, so chains lack pairing. Points from the study as a whole: The study's VDJdb matching favored anti-spike CD8 responses and missed private and CD4 specificities.

Each cDNA molecule carried a unique molecular identifier. TCRdb recomputed calls from the 5' RACE reads with MiXCR, one row per CDR3 protein. This sample has about 83,000 distinct CDR3 sequences, with 12% found just once. The chain is built from TRBV20-1 and TRBJ1-2; no clear D. The sequence was obtained from an adult who was a healthcare worker with PCR-confirmed SARS-CoV-2 infection or an uninfected control (not recorded which). The sequenced material came from whole blood. The CDR3 region has the DNA TGCAGTGCTTCATCTATCTATGGCTACACCTTC. Translated, it gives CSASSIYGYTF.